Shown below are 28 T cell receptor beta chains from a single sample sequenced in a study of T cell repertoires in aging, cancer and after chemotherapy. Peripheral blood genomic DNA, not sorted cells or RNA, was the template. Rearranged V-D-J TRB sequences were amplified with a mixed TRB-A/B primer pool. In TCRdb, the multiplex PCR reads were re-called with MiXCR into one record per CDR3 protein. The repertoire holds approximately 13,000 distinct CDR3 sequences, under 30% seen once, with 2.6% in the top ten. The sample consisted of blood. The origin of the receptors is a human donor in good health.

Sample share makes this clonotype medium-sized. The chain employs TRBV20-1 and TRBJ1-2; D remains ambiguous. The V gene lost 0 bases and the J gene lost 10 bases, with 9 bases spanning the gap. This CDR3 region has 11 residues. The germline V gene encodes CDR1 DFQATT and CDR2 SNEGSKA (reference sequence). The CDR3 protein is CSARDGRDYTF. CDR3 bases: TGCAGTGCTAGAGATGGGCGTGACTACACCTTC.

There are a few counts of this clonotype. The chain links TRBV5-1 to TRBJ2-7; the D call may be TRBD1 or TRBD2 (5 bases each). Between the trimmed V and J ends, which lost 4 bases and 4 bases, there was a span of 18 bases. Germline CDR1 is SGHRS and CDR2 is YFSETQ. The CDR3 extends over 15 amino acids. CDR3 region: CASSPLGDHRYEQYF. The CDR3 nucleotides are TGCGCCAGCAGCCCTTTGGGGGACCATAGGTACGAGCAGTACTTC.

This clonotype was observed a handful of times. This chain links TRBV6-5 with TRBJ1-1, with D unclear. The CDR3 runs to 13 residues. V was cut by 0 bases and J by 8 bases, with 10 bases left in between. CDR1 MNHEY and CDR2 SVGAGI come from the germline V gene. CDR3 nucleotides: TGTGCCAGCAGTTACTCCCTGGGTTTCGAAGCTTTCTTT. Protein sequence: CASSYSLGFEAFF.

The J gene is TRBJ1-2, the V gene TRBV18; tentative D call: TRBD1 (6 bases). The ends were cut back, 3 bases at V and 5 bases at J, with 13 bases in the middle. From germline, CDR1 is KGHSH and CDR2 LQKENI. The CDR3 is 14 residues long. The CDR3 region has the DNA TGTGCCAGCTCACCGGGACATCCCGAATATGGCTACACCTTC. Protein sequence: CASSPGHPEYGYTF.

The chain recombines TRBV5-1 with TRBJ2-4; a possible D gene is TRBD1 (6 bases). The length of the CDR3 is 16 residues. Germline V gives CDR1 SGHRS, CDR2 YFSETQ. The V end lost 3 bases, the J end lost 0 bases, and 13 bases lay between the germline ends. CDR3 sequence reads: CASSSNTGLAKNIQYF. As DNA, the CDR3 is TGCGCCAGCAGCTCTAATACAGGGCTAGCCAAAAACATTCAGTACTTC.

This chain joins TRBV9 and TRBJ2-1; possibly TRBD2 for D (6 bases). Germline CDR1 and CDR2: SGDLS and YYNGEE. CDR3 length: 13 residues. V lost 0 bases and J lost 5, with 6 bases in between. DNA of the CDR3: TGTGCCAGCAGCGTAGGGACTAACAATGAGCAGTTCTTC. It encodes CASSVGTNNEQFF.

As DNA, the CDR3 is TGTGCCAGCAGCTTAAGTATGAACACTGAAGCTTTCTTT. This translates into CASSLSMNTEAFF. This sequence joins TRBV7-9 and TRBJ1-1; D remains ambiguous. Germline lookup yields CDR1 SEHNR and CDR2 FQNEAQ (reference sequence). Deletions cut 2 bases from V and 0 bases from J, with 4 bases between. The CDR3 consists of 13 residues.

This clonotype has more than one count but fewer than ten. The chain has TRBV7-9 and TRBJ1-4; TRBD1 might be the D (5 bases). V lost 6 bases and J 8 bases, leaving 22 bases between the germline ends. The CDR3 totals 16 residues. Looked up from germline, CDR1 is SEHNR and CDR2 is FQNEAQ (reference sequence). The CDR3 protein is CASSHPASGTGEKLFF. The CDR3 nucleotides are TGTGCCAGCAGTCATCCCGCCTCCGGGACCGGCGAAAAACTGTTTTTT.

This clonotype came up a few times. V and J are TRBV18 and TRBJ2-6; D may be TRBD2 (6 bases). The CDR3 runs 16 residues. With 3 bases removed from V and 2 bases from J, the gap between germline ends came to 11 bases. The germline V gene has CDR1 KGHSH and CDR2 LQKENI. The CDR3 spells CASSPEGLAGANVLTF. For the CDR3, the DNA is TGTGCCAGCTCACCGGAGGGTTTAGCTGGGGCCAACGTCCTGACTTTC.

The chain is built from TRBV7-9 and TRBJ2-7; no clear D gene. The V gene lost 4 bases and the J gene lost 3 bases, with 10 bases spanning the gap. The CDR3 has 13 amino acids. Per germline, CDR1 SEHNR and CDR2 FQNEAQ (reference sequence). Here the CDR3 DNA reads TGTGCCAGCAGCTCCCAACGAAGCTACGAGCAGTACTTC. Translated, it gives CASSSQRSYEQYF.

V is TRBV19 and J is TRBJ2-4, with a tentative D call TRBD1 (6 bases). The CDR3 spans 18 residues. Trimming pared 0 bases from V and 2 bases from J, leaving 17 bases between. The V gene's germline CDR1 is LNHDA and CDR2 SQIVND (reference sequence). CDR3 in amino acids: CASSIDPAGAGTKNIQYF. As DNA, the CDR3 is TGTGCCAGTAGTATAGATCCTGCAGGGGCCGGGACCAAAAACATTCAGTACTTC.

Turning to this clonotype: A much larger clone sits a single nucleotide away, making a read error possible. The chain uses TRBV12-3 or TRBV12-4 and TRBJ2-5, with a possible D match to TRBD2 (6 bases). The CDR3 is 13 amino acids. Trimming removed 0 bases from V and 5 bases from J, with 7 bases in between. CDR3 in amino acids: CASSLAGGETQYF. The DNA of the CDR3 is TGTGCCAGCAGTTTAGCCGGGGGTGAGACCCAGTACTTC.

V usage is TRBV27 and J usage is TRBJ1-1; D unclear. The CDR3 consists of 11 residues. CDR1 is MNHEY, CDR2 SMNVEV, per germline (reference sequence). V was pared by 6 bases and J by 0 bases, with 2 bases between. The CDR3 protein is CASRLNTEAFF. CDR3 nucleotide sequence: TGTGCCAGCAGGCTGAACACTGAAGCTTTCTTT.

This clonotype came up a few times. The chain couples TRBV12-3 or TRBV12-4 to TRBJ2-1; 8 bases are a match to TRBD2. The CDR3 is made up of 12 amino acids. V was pared by 4 bases and J by 15 bases, with 8 bases of the junction left unmatched. The CDR3 loop is CASSSRTSRGFF. Written as DNA, the CDR3 is TGTGCCAGCAGTTCAAGGACTAGCAGGGGGTTCTTC.

By its share, this clonotype is medium-sized. Written as DNA, the CDR3 is TGTGCCAGTAGTATTGGCGGGGGGCACGCAGATACGCAGTATTTT. Protein sequence: CASSIGGGHADTQYF. The chain joins TRBV19 to TRBJ2-3, with 8 nucleotides matching TRBD2. This CDR3 contains 15 residues. Germline-derived CDR1 and CDR2 are LNHDA and SQIVND (reference sequence). Germline trimming cut 3 bases from V and 4 bases from J; bases unmatched to any gene: 6.

This clonotype was seen more than once but under ten times. CDR3 nucleotide sequence: TGTGCCAGCAGCTCAGCCGGGACAAGCTATGGCTACACCTTC. Its translation: CASSSAGTSYGYTF. The gene calls are TRBV5-6 and TRBJ1-2; TRBD1 might be the D (6 bases). The germline V and J ends were trimmed by 3 bases and 4 bases, with 13 bases remaining between them. This CDR3 has 14 residues. The germline V gene encodes CDR1 SGHDT and CDR2 YYEEEE.

A few counts support this clonotype. This chain links TRBV10-2 with TRBJ2-3; 12 nucleotides align to TRBD2. This CDR3 is built from 16 residues. J was trimmed by 0 bases and V by 8 bases; bases with no gene match: 6. Germline CDR1 reads WSHSY; CDR2 reads SAAADI. The CDR3 nucleotides are TGCGCCAGCCTCGGACTAGCGGGGACTAGCACAGATACGCAGTATTTT. Amino acids: CASLGLAGTSTDTQYF.

As to this clonotype: The junction does not match germline at one end; this may be a read error. The rearrangement joins TRBV7-2 to TRBJ2-5; TRBD1 or TRBD2 may be the D gene (5 bases each). CDR1 and CDR2 from the germline V gene are SGHTA and FQGNSA. The CDR3 contains 13 residues. Here the CDR3 DNA reads TGCGCCAGCAGCCGGGACGGTGAAGAGACCCAGTACTTC. It codes for CASSRDGEETQYF.

DNA for the CDR3: TGTGCCAGCAGTTCATCCCCCCCCGGGACAGGGGGCCAAGAGACCCAGTACTTC. This codes for CASSSSPPGTGGQETQYF. The chain carries TRBV27 and TRBJ2-5; TRBD1 matches at 11 bases. The germline V gene has CDR1 MNHEY and CDR2 SMNVEV (reference sequence). Unmatched junction bases numbered 11, after V lost 4 bases and J lost 1 base. This CDR3 is 18 amino acids long.

With regard to this clonotype: A much larger clone lies one base from this, so it may be a read error. The rearrangement uses TRBV19 and TRBJ1-3; D not resolved. This CDR3 is 13 amino acids long. Trimming removed 10 bases at V and 0 bases at J, with 10 bases between. Germline CDR1 is LNHDA and CDR2 is SQIVND (reference sequence). DNA for the CDR3: TGTGCCAACATGCGGGGCTCTGGAAACACCATATATTTT. Translating gives CANMRGSGNTIYF.

The V gene is TRBV23-1, the J gene TRBJ1-5; the D is unclear. TRBV23-1 is flagged as an ORF with uncertain function. The CDR3 contains 15 residues. V was shortened by 3 bases and J by 6 bases, with 15 bases between the two germline ends. CDR3 protein: CASSHGLVAPQPQHF. The DNA of the CDR3 is TGCGCCAGCAGTCATGGTCTTGTTGCTCCTCAGCCCCAGCATTTT.

This clonotype has a handful of counts. The CDR3 loop is CASSLDRRTNEKLFF. In DNA, the CDR3 is TGTGCCAGCAGCTTGGACAGACGCACTAATGAAAAACTGTTTTTT. This chain joins TRBV6-5 and TRBJ1-4; D might be TRBD1 (6 bases). The germline V gene encodes CDR1 MNHEY and CDR2 SVGAGI. The germline V and J ends were trimmed by 6 bases and 2 bases, with 13 bases remaining between them. The CDR3 has 15 residues.

In the case of this clonotype: This may come from a read error, since a much larger clone is one base off. The chain uses TRBV19 and TRBJ2-3; D is undetermined. This CDR3 spans 13 amino acids. Germline-derived CDR1 and CDR2 are LNHDA and SQIVND (reference sequence). The CDR3 is CAGSDISTDTQYF. CDR3 nucleotides: TGTGCCGGTAGTGACATTAGCACAGATACGCAGTATTTT.

The gene calls are TRBV11-2 and TRBJ1-2; D remains ambiguous. V was shortened by 1 base and J by 6 bases, with 9 bases between the two germline ends. The CDR3 contains 13 residues. Germline CDR1 reads SGHAT; CDR2 reads FQNNGV. CDR3 sequence (DNA): TGTGCCAGCAGCTTAGGGAATGGCCATGGCTACACCTTC. It yields the protein CASSLGNGHGYTF.

The chain combines TRBV12-3 or TRBV12-4 with TRBJ2-7, with D possibly TRBD2 on 6 matching bases. The V gene lost 3 bases and the J gene lost 4 bases, with 10 bases spanning the gap. The CDR3 length is 13 residues. The chain's CDR3 is CASSLGGVYEQYF. As DNA, the CDR3 is TGTGCCAGCAGTTTGGGGGGAGTGTACGAGCAGTACTTC.

The table lists this clonotype with a few counts. The chain couples TRBV6-2 or TRBV6-3 to TRBJ2-3, with 8 bases fitting TRBD2. J was trimmed by 3 bases and V by 8 bases; bases with no gene match: 19. CDR1 and CDR2 from the germline V gene are MNHEY and SVGEGT. CDR3 length: 18 residues. The CDR3 is CASSPDVLAGLRTDTQYF. CDR3 nucleotides: TGTGCCAGCTCACCAGACGTATTAGCGGGGTTACGTACAGATACGCAGTATTTT.

CDR3 amino acids: CASIYSGRNTGELFF. The CDR3 DNA follows: TGTGCCAGCATCTACTCAGGAAGAAACACCGGGGAGCTGTTTTTT. The chain carries TRBV6-2 or TRBV6-3 and TRBJ2-2; D unresolved. Germline V gives CDR1 MNHEY, CDR2 SVGEGT. Trimming cost V 7 bases and J 2 bases, with 14 bases left between them. The CDR3 runs 15 residues.

CDR3 DNA sequence: TGTGCCAGCAGCCATTTGCGGGGTAGAGCGATCTACAATGAGCAGTTCTTC. Translation: CASSHLRGRAIYNEQFF. The chain couples TRBV7-2 to TRBJ2-1, with a weak D call TRBD2 (6 bases). V was shortened by 5 bases and J by 3 bases, with 20 bases between the two germline ends. Looked up from germline, CDR1 is SGHTA and CDR2 is FQGNSA. CDR3 size: 17 residues.